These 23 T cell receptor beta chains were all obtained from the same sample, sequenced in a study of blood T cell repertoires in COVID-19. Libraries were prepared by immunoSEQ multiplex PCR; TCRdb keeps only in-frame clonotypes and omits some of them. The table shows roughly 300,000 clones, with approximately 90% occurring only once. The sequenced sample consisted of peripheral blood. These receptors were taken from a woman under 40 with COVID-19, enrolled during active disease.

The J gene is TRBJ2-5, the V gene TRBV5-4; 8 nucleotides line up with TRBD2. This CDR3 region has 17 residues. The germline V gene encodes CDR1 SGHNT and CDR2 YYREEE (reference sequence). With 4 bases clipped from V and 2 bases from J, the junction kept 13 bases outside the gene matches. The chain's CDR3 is CASSEKPPSGFQETQYF. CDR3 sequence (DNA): TGTGCCAGCAGCGAAAAACCCCCTAGCGGGTTTCAAGAGACCCAGTACTTC.

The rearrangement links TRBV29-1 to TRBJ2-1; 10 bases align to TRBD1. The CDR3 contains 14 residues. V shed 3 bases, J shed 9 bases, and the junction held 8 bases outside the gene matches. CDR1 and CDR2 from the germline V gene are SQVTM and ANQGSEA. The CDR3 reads CSVDGTGASSEQFF. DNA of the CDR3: TGCAGCGTTGATGGGACAGGGGCATCCAGTGAGCAGTTCTTC.

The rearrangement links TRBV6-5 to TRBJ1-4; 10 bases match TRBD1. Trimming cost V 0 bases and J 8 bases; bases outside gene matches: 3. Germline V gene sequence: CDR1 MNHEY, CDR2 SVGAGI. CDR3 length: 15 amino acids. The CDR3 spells CASSYSTGGIEKLFF. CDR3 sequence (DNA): TGTGCCAGCAGTTACTCGACAGGGGGCATCGAAAAACTGTTTTTT.

CDR3 sequence: CASSEGGQPNTEAFF. The DNA for the CDR3 is TGCGCCAGCAGCGAGGGCGGACAGCCTAACACTGAAGCTTTCTTT. V gene TRBV5-1 combines with J gene TRBJ1-1; possible D gene TRBD1, 6 bases. The V gene's germline CDR1 is SGHRS and CDR2 YFSETQ. The V end was cut by 4 bases, the J end by 2 bases, with 15 bases between. CDR3 length equals 15 residues.

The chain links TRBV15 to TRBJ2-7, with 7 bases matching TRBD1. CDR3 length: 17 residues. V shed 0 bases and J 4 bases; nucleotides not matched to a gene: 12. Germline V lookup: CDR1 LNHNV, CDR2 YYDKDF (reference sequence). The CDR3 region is CATSRESPQGPQYEQYF. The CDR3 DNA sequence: TGTGCCACCAGCAGAGAAAGCCCACAGGGGCCACAGTACGAGCAGTACTTC. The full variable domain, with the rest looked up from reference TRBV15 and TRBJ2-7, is DAMVIQNPRYQVTQFGKPVTLSCSQTLNHNVMYWYQQKSSQAPKLLFHYYDKDFNNEADTPDNFQSRRPNTSFCFLDIRSPGLGDTAMYLCATSRESPQGPQYEQYFGPGTRLTVT.

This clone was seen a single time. The CDR3 coding sequence is TGTGCAAGGGGCCCGAGCGGGAGGTGGGAGACCCAGTACTTC. Encoded protein: CARGPSGRWETQYF. The chain has TRBV12-2 and TRBJ2-5; whether TRBD2, the table's D call, matches the DNA was not checked. TRBV12-2 is a listed pseudogene. This CDR3 has 14 amino acids.

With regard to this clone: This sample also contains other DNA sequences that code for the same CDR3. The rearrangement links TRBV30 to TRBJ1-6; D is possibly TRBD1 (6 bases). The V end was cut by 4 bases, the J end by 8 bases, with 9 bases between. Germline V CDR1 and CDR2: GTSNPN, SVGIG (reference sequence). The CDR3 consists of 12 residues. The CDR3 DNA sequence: TGTGCCTGGAACAGGGCGGATTCACCCCTCCACTTT. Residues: CAWNRADSPLHF.

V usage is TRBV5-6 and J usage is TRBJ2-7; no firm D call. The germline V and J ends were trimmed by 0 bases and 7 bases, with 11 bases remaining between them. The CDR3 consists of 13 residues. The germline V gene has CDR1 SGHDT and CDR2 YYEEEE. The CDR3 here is CASSLGSAREQYF. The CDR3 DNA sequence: TGTGCCAGCAGCTTGGGGAGCGCCCGGGAGCAGTACTTC. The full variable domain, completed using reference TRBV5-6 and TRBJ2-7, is DAGVTQSPTHLIKTRGQQVTLRCSPKSGHDTVSWYQQALGQGPQFIFQYYEEEERQRGNFPDRFSGHQFPNYSSELNVNALLLGDSALYLCASSLGSAREQYFGPGTRLTVT.

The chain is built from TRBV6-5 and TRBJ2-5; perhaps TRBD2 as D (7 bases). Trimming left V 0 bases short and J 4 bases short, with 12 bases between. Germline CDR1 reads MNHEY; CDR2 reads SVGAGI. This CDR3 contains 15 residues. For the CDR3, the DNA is TGTGCCAGCAGTTACTCGGGGGGGCCGAGAGAGACCCAGTACTTC. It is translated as CASSYSGGPRETQYF.

CDR3 nucleotides: TGTGCCAGCAGCCCCCAGGAAGCCTCCTACGAGCAGTACTTC. It codes for CASSPQEASYEQYF. The chain combines TRBV7-9 with TRBJ2-7; D is unclear. V gave up 5 bases and J gave up 0 bases, with 11 bases separating them. CDR3 length equals 14 residues. Germline V gives CDR1 SEHNR, CDR2 FQNEAQ (reference sequence).

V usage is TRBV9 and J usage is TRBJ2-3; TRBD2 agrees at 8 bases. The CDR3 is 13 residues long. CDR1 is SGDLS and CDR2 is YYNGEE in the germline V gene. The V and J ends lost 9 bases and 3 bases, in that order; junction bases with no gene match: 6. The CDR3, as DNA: TGTGCCACCTCAGCGGGAGTGACAGATACGCAGTATTTT. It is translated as CATSAGVTDTQYF.

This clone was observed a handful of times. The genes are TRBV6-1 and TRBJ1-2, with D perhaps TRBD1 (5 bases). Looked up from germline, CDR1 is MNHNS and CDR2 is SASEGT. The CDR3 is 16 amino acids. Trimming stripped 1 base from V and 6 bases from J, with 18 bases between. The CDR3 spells CASSEEAGREVDGYTF. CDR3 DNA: TGTGCCAGCAGTGAAGAGGCAGGGCGGGAAGTGGATGGCTACACCTTC.

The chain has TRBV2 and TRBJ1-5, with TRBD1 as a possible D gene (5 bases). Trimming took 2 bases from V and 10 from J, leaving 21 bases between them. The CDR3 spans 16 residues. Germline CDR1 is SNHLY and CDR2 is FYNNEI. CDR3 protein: CASSESEGRSGIPQHF. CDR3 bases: TGTGCCAGCAGTGAATCGGAGGGACGGAGCGGGATACCCCAGCATTTT.

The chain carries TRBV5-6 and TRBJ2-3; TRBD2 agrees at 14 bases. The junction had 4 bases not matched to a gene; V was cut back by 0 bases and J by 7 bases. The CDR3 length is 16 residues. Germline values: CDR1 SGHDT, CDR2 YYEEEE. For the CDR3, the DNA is TGTGCCAGCAGCTTGGGGACTAGCGGGGGGCGGAATACGCAGTATTTT. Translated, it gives CASSLGTSGGRNTQYF.

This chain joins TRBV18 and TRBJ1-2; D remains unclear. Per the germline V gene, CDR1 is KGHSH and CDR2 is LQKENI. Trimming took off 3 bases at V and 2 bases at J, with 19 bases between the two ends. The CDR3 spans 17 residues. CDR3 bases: TGTGCCAGCTCACCCGGGGTCTCGGCCGCGTCAAACTATGGCTACACCTTC. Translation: CASSPGVSAASNYGYTF.

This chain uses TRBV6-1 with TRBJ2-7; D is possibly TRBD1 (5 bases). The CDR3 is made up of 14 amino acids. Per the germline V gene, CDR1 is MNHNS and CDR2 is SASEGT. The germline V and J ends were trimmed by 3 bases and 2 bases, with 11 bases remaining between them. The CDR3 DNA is TGTGCCAGCAGTGAGCAGACAGAAGCCTACGAGCAGTACTTC. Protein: CASSEQTEAYEQYF.

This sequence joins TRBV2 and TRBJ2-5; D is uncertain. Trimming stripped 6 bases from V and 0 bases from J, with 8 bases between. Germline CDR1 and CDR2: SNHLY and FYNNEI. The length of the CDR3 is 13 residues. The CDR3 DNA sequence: TGTGCCAGCAGGAAAGCGAACCAAGAGACCCAGTACTTC. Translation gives CASRKANQETQYF.

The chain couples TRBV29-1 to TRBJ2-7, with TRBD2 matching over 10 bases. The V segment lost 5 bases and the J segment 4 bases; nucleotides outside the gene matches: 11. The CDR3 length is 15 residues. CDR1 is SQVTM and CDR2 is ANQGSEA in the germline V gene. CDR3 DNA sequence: TGCAGCGTTCTCGGGGCTAGCGGGAGAAATTACGAGCAGTACTTC. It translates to CSVLGASGRNYEQYF.

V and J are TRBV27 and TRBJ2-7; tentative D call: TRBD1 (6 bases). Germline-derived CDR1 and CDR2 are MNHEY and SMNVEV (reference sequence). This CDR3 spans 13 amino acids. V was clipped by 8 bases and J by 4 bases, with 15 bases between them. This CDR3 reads CASSAGQGYEQYF. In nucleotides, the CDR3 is TGTGCCAGCTCCGCTGGCCAGGGGTACGAGCAGTACTTC.

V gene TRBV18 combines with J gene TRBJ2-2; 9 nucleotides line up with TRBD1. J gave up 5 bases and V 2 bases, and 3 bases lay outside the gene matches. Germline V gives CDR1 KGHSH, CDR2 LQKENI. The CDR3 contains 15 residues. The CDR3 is CASSPRGTGTGELFF. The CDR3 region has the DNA TGTGCCAGCTCACCAAGAGGGACAGGGACCGGGGAGCTGTTTTTT.

The CDR3 sequence is CAISGSGDTGELFF. The CDR3 bases are TGTGCCATCAGCGGGAGTGGGGACACCGGGGAGCTGTTTTTT. The V gene is TRBV10-3, the J gene TRBJ2-2, with a tentative D call TRBD2 (6 bases). Looked up from germline, CDR1 is ENHRY and CDR2 is SYGVKD. The V gene lost 6 bases and the J gene lost 3 bases, with 11 bases spanning the gap. There are 14 residues in the CDR3.

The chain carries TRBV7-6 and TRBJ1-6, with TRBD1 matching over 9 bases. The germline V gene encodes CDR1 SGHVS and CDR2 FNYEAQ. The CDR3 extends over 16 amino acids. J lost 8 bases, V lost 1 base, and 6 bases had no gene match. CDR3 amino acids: CASSLGTGGGYSPLHF. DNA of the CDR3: TGTGCCAGCAGCTTAGGAACAGGGGGCGGCTATTCACCCCTCCACTTT.

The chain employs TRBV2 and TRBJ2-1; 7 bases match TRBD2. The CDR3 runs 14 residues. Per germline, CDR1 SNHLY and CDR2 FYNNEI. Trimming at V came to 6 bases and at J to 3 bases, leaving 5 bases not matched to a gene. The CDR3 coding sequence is TGTGCCAGCAGGGGGCCTAGCGGCTACAATGAGCAGTTCTTC. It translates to CASRGPSGYNEQFF.